This T cell receptor (beta chain) came from a study of shared clonotypes between healthy human individuals. Points on this clone: The target antigen is unknown.

It was across several immunoSEQ plates that each subset's genomic DNA was evenly split. TCRdb's table, derived via immunoSEQ multiplex PCR, lists solely in-frame clones and lacks some. The repertoire has more than 850,000 clones, 75% to 80% of them found once; the top ten carry approximately 0.52%. Study results and limitations: Clonotype sharing among donors was expected to depend on sequencing depth. Inspection by rarefaction showed sorted-subset sequencing to be incomplete despite large depth.

The length of the CDR3 is 16 residues. V shed 0 bases and J 8 bases; nucleotides not matched to a gene: 8. Germline V gene lookup returns CDR1 SGHDN and CDR2 FVKESK. The TCR originated in a man aged 18 to 30 in good health. Some clones in this sample may be carry-over from other donors' samples. The specimen was memory CD4+ T cells from PBMCs. Subset in this sample: CD45RA-negative fraction. The V call is TRBV14, the J call TRBJ1-4; 8 nucleotides match TRBD1. For the CDR3, the DNA is TGTGCCAGCAGCCAAGATAGGCAGGGGGCATGGGAAAAACTGTTTTTT. Residues: CASSQDRQGAWEKLFF.